The clone carrying this T cell receptor (beta chain) was observed many times. Its antigen is not known. These data come from a study of breast tumors, draining lymph nodes, adjacent tissues. Findings and caveats of the study: Compared with lymph nodes, tumors were less diverse; compared with nontumor tissue, more. The lymph node origin of tumor T cells was framed as consistent with a hypothesis, not demonstrated. Data fit most tumor T cells coming from lymph node, expanding in tumor. Tumor and nontumor repertoires were significantly more similar in luminal-like than in basal-like breast cancer.

TCRdb called the multiplex PCR reads again in MiXCR, with one record for every CDR3 protein. The table has roughly 80,000 distinct CDR3 sequences, under 25% seen once. Breast cancer patients provided tissue from their axillary draining lymph nodes. J gave up 9 bases and V 5 bases, and 12 bases lay outside the gene matches. Germline CDR1 reads LGHNA; CDR2 reads YSLEER. CDR3 length: 15 residues. V and J are TRBV4-3 and TRBJ2-5, with 10 bases matching TRBD2. This clonotype was obtained from a female donor with breast cancer. Some clones in this sample may be carry-over from other donors' samples. Specimen: axillary lymph node tissue. The CDR3 here is CASSGSSGSFEAQYF. CDR3 DNA: TGCGCCAGCAGCGGGTCTAGCGGGAGTTTTGAGGCCCAGTACTTC.